This record covers a single T cell receptor beta chain. The source of the sample is a study of CD8+CD57+ T cells in acquired aplastic anemia. As for the study in general: Sorted CD4+ plus CD8+ cells gave DNA averaging roughly 3.5 ug.

The CDR3 spans 14 residues. V was shortened by 3 bases and J by 0 bases, with 10 bases between the two germline ends. The germline gives CDR1 GTSNPN, CDR2 SVGIG (reference sequence). Patients included in sequencing had previously demonstrated CD8+CD57+ cell expansion by flow cytometry. The diagnosis in all patients was severe acquired aplastic anemia. Patients had undergone no therapy by the time their blood was sampled. According to the study, genomic DNA was the template for TCR beta VDJ and CDR3 profiling. TCRdb redid the calling of the reads with MiXCR, one entry per CDR3 protein. The sample contains 100,000 to 150,000 distinct CDR3 sequences, approximately 41% of which appear only once.

The rearrangement uses TRBV30 and TRBJ2-3; TRBD2 is a possible D gene (5 bases). This sequence originates from a human donor with aplastic anemia. The source material was sorted CD4+, CD8+, or CD8+CD57+ T cells (not recorded which) from PBMCs. The CDR3 protein is CAWRRGLSTDTQYF. In DNA form, the CDR3 reads TGTGCCTGGAGGAGAGGGCTGAGCACAGATACGCAGTATTTT. Based on the CDR3 plus reference TRBV30 and TRBJ2-3, the full variable domain is SQTIHQWPATLVQPVGSPLSLECTVEGTSNPNLYWYRQAAGRGLQLLFYSVGIGQISSEVPQNLSASRPQDRQFILSSKKLLLSDSGFYLCAWRRGLSTDTQYFGPGTRLTVL.